A single sample is the source of the 30 T cell receptor beta chains below, sequenced in a study of control samples from healthy donors and cancer patients. Libraries were prepared by immunoSEQ multiplex PCR; TCRdb keeps only in-frame clonotypes and omits some of them. The sample includes 100,000 to 150,000 clones, around 92% of them seen just once. The sample consisted of blood. The receptors were sampled from a woman in her 50s in good health.

J is TRBJ1-4 and V is TRBV6-5; D is unclear. CDR3 size: 13 residues. With 5 bases removed from V and 6 bases from J, the gap between germline ends came to 10 bases. From germline, CDR1 is MNHEY and CDR2 SVGAGI. The CDR3 reads CASSPATYEKLFF. The CDR3 DNA reads TGTGCCAGCAGTCCCGCGACCTATGAAAAACTGTTTTTT.

The chain carries TRBV30 and TRBJ1-3, with D possibly TRBD1 on 5 matching bases. Trimming cost V 1 base and J 0 bases, with 7 bases left between them. Germline V gene sequence: CDR1 GTSNPN, CDR2 SVGIG (reference sequence). The CDR3 loop spans 14 amino acids. The CDR3 protein is CAWSDRSSGNTIYF. CDR3 coding DNA: TGTGCCTGGAGTGACAGGAGCTCTGGAAACACCATATATTTT.

This clone is a singleton in its sample. The CDR3 region is CASSLPRDEQYF. CDR3 nucleotides: TGTGCCAGCAGTTTACCGAGGGACGAGCAGTACTTC. This sequence joins TRBV28 and TRBJ2-7; possible D gene TRBD2, 5 bases. Per germline, CDR1 MDHEN and CDR2 SYDVKM. Deletions cut 2 bases from V and 5 bases from J, with 7 bases between. The CDR3 has 12 amino acids.

A few counts support this clone. This CDR3 is also generated by other DNA sequences in the sample. The CDR3 DNA reads as TGTGCCACCAGCAGAGACAACTCCTATAATTCACCCCTCCACTTT. Amino acid sequence: CATSRDNSYNSPLHF. The chain recombines TRBV15 with TRBJ1-6; no clear D gene. The CDR3 consists of 15 residues. Germline V gene lookup returns CDR1 LNHNV and CDR2 YYDKDF (reference sequence). V was cut by 0 bases and J by 0 bases, with 3 bases left in between.

This chain joins TRBV30 and TRBJ1-1; 8 bases align to TRBD1. The CDR3 loop spans 12 amino acids. Losses at the gene ends were 5 bases for V and 1 base for J; bases not matched to a gene: 0. In germline, CDR1 is GTSNPN, CDR2 SVGIG (reference sequence). The CDR3 region has the DNA TGTGCCTGGGGACAGGGGAACACTGAAGCTTTCTTT. Translation: CAWGQGNTEAFF.

The chain has TRBV7-2 and TRBJ1-1; D gene ambiguous. The CDR3 loop spans 15 amino acids. From germline, CDR1 is SGHTA and CDR2 FQGNSA. V gave up 6 bases and J gave up 0 bases, with 14 bases separating them. CDR3: CASRKRWELNTEAFF. The CDR3 region has the DNA TGTGCCAGCAGAAAGAGGTGGGAGCTGAACACTGAAGCTTTCTTT.

This clone was observed a single time. V gene TRBV15 combines with J gene TRBJ2-2, with 8 bases matching TRBD2. Unmatched junction bases numbered 10, after V lost 0 bases and J lost 7 bases. The CDR3 contains 17 residues. Germline assignment: CDR1 LNHNV and CDR2 YYDKDF (reference sequence). The CDR3 sequence is CATSRDPGTSGYGELFF. As DNA, the CDR3 is TGTGCCACCAGCAGAGACCCCGGGACTAGTGGATACGGGGAGCTGTTTTTT. The full variable domain, completed using reference TRBV15 and TRBJ2-2, is DAMVIQNPRYQVTQFGKPVTLSCSQTLNHNVMYWYQQKSSQAPKLLFHYYDKDFNNEADTPDNFQSRRPNTSFCFLDIRSPGLGDTAMYLCATSRDPGTSGYGELFFGEGSRLTVL.

The chain uses TRBV2 and TRBJ2-5; no clear D. The CDR3 runs 13 residues. The germline gives CDR1 SNHLY, CDR2 FYNNEI. V lost 7 bases and J 3 bases, leaving 12 bases between the germline ends. CDR3 DNA: TGTGCCAGCAAACCAGACGGAAAAGAGACCCAGTACTTC. Encoded protein: CASKPDGKETQYF.

The rearrangement uses TRBV18 and TRBJ1-1, with D tentatively TRBD1 (6 bases). There are 13 residues in the CDR3. Between the trimmed V and J ends, which lost 4 bases and 3 bases, there was a span of 9 bases. Germline values: CDR1 KGHSH, CDR2 LQKENI. Here the CDR3 DNA reads TGTGCCAGCTCACAGGGGGTCGACACTGAAGCTTTCTTT. It is translated as CASSQGVDTEAFF.

The chain joins TRBV6-1 to TRBJ2-7, with TRBD1 matching over 11 bases. The germline V gene has CDR1 MNHNS and CDR2 SASEGT. The CDR3 is 17 amino acids. V lost 4 bases and J lost 3; bases outside the gene matches: 11. The CDR3 here is CASSGPHGTGGGYEQYF. The CDR3 DNA reads as TGTGCCAGCAGTGGTCCTCACGGGACAGGGGGAGGCTACGAGCAGTACTTC.

This sequence joins TRBV6-5 and TRBJ2-6, with D possibly TRBD1 on 5 matching bases. Trimming cost V 6 bases and J 4 bases, with 10 bases left between them. Germline V gives CDR1 MNHEY, CDR2 SVGAGI. CDR3 length equals 14 residues. CDR3: CASRTGVGANVLTF. DNA for the CDR3: TGTGCCAGCAGAACAGGTGTGGGGGCCAACGTCCTGACTTTC.

V and J are TRBV15 and TRBJ2-1, with 8 nucleotides matching TRBD2. V shed 8 bases and J 3 bases; nucleotides not matched to a gene: 3. In germline, CDR1 is LNHNV, CDR2 YYDKDF (reference sequence). The CDR3 runs 13 residues. CDR3 coding DNA: TGTGCCACCCGGGAGGGCCTCTACAATGAGCAGTTCTTC. It encodes CATREGLYNEQFF.

The rearrangement uses TRBV2 and TRBJ1-2, with 8 bases fitting TRBD1. V gave up 3 bases and J gave up 10 bases; unmatched junction bases: 10. The CDR3 is 14 amino acids. Germline values: CDR1 SNHLY, CDR2 FYNNEI. The CDR3 DNA sequence: TGTGCCAGCAGTGATGAAGGACAGGGTACAGCCTACACCTTC. This gives the protein CASSDEGQGTAYTF.

The gene calls are TRBV13 and TRBJ1-1, with D perhaps matching TRBD1 (5 bases). The CDR3 runs to 15 residues. Germline CDR1 PRHDT, CDR2 FYEKMQ (reference sequence). The V and J ends lost 7 bases and 0 bases respectively, with 15 bases between them. The CDR3 region is CASTTDSPMNTEAFF. The DNA of the CDR3 is TGTGCCAGCACCACAGACAGCCCCATGAACACTGAAGCTTTCTTT.

This chain uses TRBV9 with TRBJ2-1; no reliable D call. V lost 2 bases to trimming and J lost 5 bases, with 14 bases between them. The CDR3 consists of 15 residues. From germline, CDR1 is SGDLS and CDR2 YYNGEE. CDR3 DNA: TGTGCCAGCAGCGTTGGCGGTAATTTTAACAATGAGCAGTTCTTC. Its translation is CASSVGGNFNNEQFF.

This clone has only a few counts. The J gene is TRBJ1-1, the V gene TRBV18; D ambiguous. The CDR3 loop spans 12 amino acids. From germline, CDR1 is KGHSH and CDR2 LQKENI. V was shortened by 4 bases and J by 3 bases, with 6 bases between the two germline ends. CDR3 coding DNA: TGTGCCAGCTCACTCTCTTACACTGAAGCTTTCTTT. Translation: CASSLSYTEAFF.

The rearrangement links TRBV19 to TRBJ1-4; D might be TRBD1 (5 bases). The CDR3 consists of 15 residues. The germline V gene has CDR1 LNHDA and CDR2 SQIVND (reference sequence). V lost 7 bases and J 8 bases, leaving 20 bases between the germline ends. Written as DNA, the CDR3 is TGTGCCAGTACCGACACAGGTCCCGCGGGGGAAAAACTGTTTTTT. Encoded protein: CASTDTGPAGEKLFF.

This chain connects TRBV6-1 to TRBJ1-2; D not certain. Trimming shortened V by 3 bases and J by 4 bases, and 3 bases separated the two germline ends. This CDR3 region has 11 residues. Germline V gene data show CDR1 as MNHNS and CDR2 as SASEGT. CDR3 coding DNA: TGTGCCAGCAGTGAGGGCTATGGCTACACCTTC. It specifies CASSEGYGYTF.

V is TRBV6-6 and J is TRBJ1-2, with TRBD1 as a possible D gene (6 bases). Germline-derived CDR1 and CDR2 are MNHNY and SVGAGI (reference sequence). Deletions cut 6 bases from V and 1 base from J, with 9 bases between. The CDR3 runs 13 residues. CDR3 bases: TGTGCCAGCAGGCTGGACAGTAACTATGGCTACACCTTC. Its translation: CASRLDSNYGYTF.

The V call is TRBV7-9, the J call TRBJ1-4, with 9 bases fitting TRBD1. Germline V CDR1 and CDR2: SEHNR, FQNEAQ (reference sequence). After removal of 5 bases from V and 7 bases from J, the junction contained 11 bases not matched to a gene. This CDR3 spans 16 amino acids. The DNA of the CDR3 is TGTGCCAGCAGCAGTAGCACCGGACAGGGGAGTGAAAAACTGTTTTTT. Translation gives CASSSSTGQGSEKLFF.

The V call is TRBV30, the J call TRBJ2-5, with D perhaps TRBD1 (5 bases). The CDR3 contains 14 residues. V was cut by 5 bases and J by 4 bases, with 17 bases left in between. CDR1 is GTSNPN and CDR2 is SVGIG in the germline V gene (reference sequence). The CDR3 sequence is CAWSFAGFRETQYF. CDR3 nucleotide sequence: TGTGCCTGGTCCTTTGCAGGGTTTAGAGAGACCCAGTACTTC.

This clone was picked up a small number of times. The rearrangement uses TRBV29-1 and TRBJ2-2; 10 bases fit TRBD1. This CDR3 is built from 15 residues. J was trimmed by 7 bases and V by 4 bases; bases with no gene match: 9. Germline lookup yields CDR1 SQVTM and CDR2 ANQGSEA. CDR3 sequence (DNA): TGCAGCGTTGGGGTGGGACAGGGGTGCGACGGGGAGCTGTTTTTT. This encodes CSVGVGQGCDGELFF.

V usage is TRBV6-5 and J usage is TRBJ1-3; D not resolved. The CDR3 consists of 15 residues. In germline, CDR1 is MNHEY, CDR2 SVGAGI. Trimming removed 6 bases from V and 0 bases from J, with 12 bases in between. The CDR3 is CASRIGITSGNTIYF. The CDR3 DNA reads as TGTGCCAGCAGGATCGGTATTACCTCTGGAAACACCATATATTTT.

The chain carries TRBV6-5 and TRBJ1-1; D perhaps matches TRBD1 (6 bases). Trimming removed 0 bases from V and 1 base from J, with 9 bases in between. Germline assignment: CDR1 MNHEY and CDR2 SVGAGI. This CDR3 contains 15 residues. The CDR3 DNA follows: TGTGCCAGCAGTTACTCTGGCAGGGGGAACACTGAAGCTTTCTTT. Translation: CASSYSGRGNTEAFF.

The chain joins TRBV12-5 to TRBJ1-2; D might be TRBD1 (5 bases). Germline V lookup: CDR1 LGHNT, CDR2 FRNRAP. The CDR3 is made up of 14 amino acids. With 5 bases removed from V and 6 bases from J, the gap between germline ends came to 16 bases. In DNA, the CDR3 is TGTGCTAGTGGTATAACATCCGGGGCCAATGGCTACACCTTC. Protein: CASGITSGANGYTF.

The V gene is TRBV5-1, the J gene TRBJ1-4, with 9 bases identical to TRBD1. Germline V CDR1 and CDR2: SGHRS, YFSETQ. V shed 4 bases and J 10 bases; nucleotides not matched to a gene: 8. The CDR3 is 14 amino acids. The CDR3 nucleotides read TGCGCCAGCAGCCCGGACAGGGGAAGCGGAAAACTGTTTTTT. This encodes CASSPDRGSGKLFF.

The V gene is TRBV6-1, the J gene TRBJ1-4; unclear D gene. Per the germline V gene, CDR1 is MNHNS and CDR2 is SASEGT. V was shortened by 2 bases and J by 7 bases, with 11 bases between the two germline ends. This CDR3 comprises 14 residues. CDR3 in DNA: TGTGCCAGCAGTGAAACTCACAGCGGTGAAAAACTGTTTTTT. This gives the protein CASSETHSGEKLFF.

The genes are TRBV6-6 and TRBJ2-7; D may be TRBD2 (5 bases). Germline CDR1 reads MNHNY; CDR2 reads SVGAGI (reference sequence). V was pared by 2 bases and J by 6 bases, with 11 bases between. The CDR3 consists of 13 residues. CDR3: CASSYPQGLEQYF. CDR3 DNA: TGTGCCAGCAGTTACCCCCAAGGACTCGAGCAGTACTTC.

The V gene is TRBV9, the J gene TRBJ1-3; 7 nucleotides align to TRBD1. Germline-derived CDR1 and CDR2 are SGDLS and YYNGEE. Germline trimming cut 0 bases from V and 4 bases from J; bases unmatched to any gene: 7. The CDR3 runs 16 residues. The CDR3 protein is CASSVGTGQGGNTIYF. CDR3 bases: TGTGCCAGCAGCGTAGGGACAGGCCAGGGGGGAAACACCATATATTTT.

This chain connects TRBV5-1 to TRBJ1-6; 7 bases are shared with TRBD1. J lost 3 bases, V lost 4 bases, and 4 bases had no gene match. The CDR3 has 15 amino acids. Germline-derived CDR1 and CDR2 are SGHRS and YFSETQ. DNA for the CDR3: TGCGCCAGCAGCCCAGGGACAGTCTATAATTCACCCCTCCACTTT. It specifies CASSPGTVYNSPLHF.